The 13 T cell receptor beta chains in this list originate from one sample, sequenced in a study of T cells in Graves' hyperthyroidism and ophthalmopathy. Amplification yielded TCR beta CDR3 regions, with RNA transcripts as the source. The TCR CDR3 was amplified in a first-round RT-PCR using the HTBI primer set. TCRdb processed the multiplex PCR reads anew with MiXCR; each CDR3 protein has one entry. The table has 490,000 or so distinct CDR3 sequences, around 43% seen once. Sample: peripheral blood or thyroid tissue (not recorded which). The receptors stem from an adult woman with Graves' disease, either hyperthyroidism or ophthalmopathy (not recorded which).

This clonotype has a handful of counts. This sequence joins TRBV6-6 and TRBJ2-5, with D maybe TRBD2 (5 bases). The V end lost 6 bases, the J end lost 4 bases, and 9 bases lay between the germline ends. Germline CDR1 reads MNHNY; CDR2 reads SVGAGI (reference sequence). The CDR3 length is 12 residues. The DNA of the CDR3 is TGTGCCAGCAGCCCGGGATCAGAGACCCAGTACTTC. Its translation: CASSPGSETQYF.

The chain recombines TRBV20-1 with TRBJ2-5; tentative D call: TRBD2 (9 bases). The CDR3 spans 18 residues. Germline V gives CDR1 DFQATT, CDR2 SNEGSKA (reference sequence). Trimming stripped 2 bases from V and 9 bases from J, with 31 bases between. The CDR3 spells CSARQPGGAGGGNQPQYF. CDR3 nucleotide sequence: TGCAGTGCTAGACAACCAGGGGGCGCGGGAGGGGGCAATCAGCCCCAGTACTTC.

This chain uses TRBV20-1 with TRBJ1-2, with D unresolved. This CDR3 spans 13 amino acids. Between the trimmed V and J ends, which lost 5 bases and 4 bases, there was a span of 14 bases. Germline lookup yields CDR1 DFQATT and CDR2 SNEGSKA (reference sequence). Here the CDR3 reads CSAYTRQGYGYTF. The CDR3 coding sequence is TGCAGTGCTTATACCCGGCAAGGCTATGGCTACACCTTC.

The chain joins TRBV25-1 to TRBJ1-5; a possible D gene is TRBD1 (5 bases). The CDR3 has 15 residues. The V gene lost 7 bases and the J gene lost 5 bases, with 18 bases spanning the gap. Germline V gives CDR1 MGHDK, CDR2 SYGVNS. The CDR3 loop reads CASTVSLDSHQPQHF. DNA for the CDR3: TGTGCCAGCACGGTCAGCTTAGACAGCCATCAGCCCCAGCATTTT.

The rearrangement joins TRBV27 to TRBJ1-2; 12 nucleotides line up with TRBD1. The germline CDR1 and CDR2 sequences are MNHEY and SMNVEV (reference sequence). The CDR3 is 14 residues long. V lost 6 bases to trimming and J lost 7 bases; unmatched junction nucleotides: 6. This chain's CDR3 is CASSRDRGPLGYTF. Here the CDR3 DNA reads TGTGCCAGCAGCCGGGACAGGGGGCCCCTTGGCTACACCTTC.

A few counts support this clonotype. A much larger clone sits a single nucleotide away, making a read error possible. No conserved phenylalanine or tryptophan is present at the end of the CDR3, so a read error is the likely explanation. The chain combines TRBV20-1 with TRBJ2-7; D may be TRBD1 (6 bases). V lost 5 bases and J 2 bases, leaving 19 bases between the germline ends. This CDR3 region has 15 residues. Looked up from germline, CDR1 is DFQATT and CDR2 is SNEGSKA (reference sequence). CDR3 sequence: CSAGQRGFQTYEQYL. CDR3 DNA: TGCAGTGCTGGCCAAAGGGGGTTTCAAACCTACGAGCAGTACCTC.

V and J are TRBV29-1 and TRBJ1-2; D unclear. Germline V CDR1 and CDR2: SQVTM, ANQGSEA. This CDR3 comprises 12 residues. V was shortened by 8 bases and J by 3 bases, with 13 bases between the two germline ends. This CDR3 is CSSLVRDYGYTF. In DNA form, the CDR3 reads TGCAGCAGTTTGGTACGGGACTATGGCTACACCTTC.

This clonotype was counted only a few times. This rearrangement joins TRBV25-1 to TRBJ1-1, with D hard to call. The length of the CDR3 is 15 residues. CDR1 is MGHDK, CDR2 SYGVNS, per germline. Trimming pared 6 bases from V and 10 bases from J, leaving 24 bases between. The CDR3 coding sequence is TGTGCCAGCAGCCCAGGACCGAGGAAGGAGCTTGCAGCTTTCTTT. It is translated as CASSPGPRKELAAFF.

In DNA form, the CDR3 reads TGTGCCAGCAGTCCCTTCCGGACAGGGGGCGAGCAGTACTTC. Protein sequence: CASSPFRTGGEQYF. J is TRBJ2-7 and V is TRBV2; 10 positions agree with TRBD1. The trim removed 5 bases at V and 6 bases at J, leaving 7 bases unmatched. Germline V gene lookup returns CDR1 SNHLY and CDR2 FYNNEI. This CDR3 is built from 14 residues. Complete variable domain (other parts from reference TRBV2 and TRBJ2-7): EPEVTQTPSHQVTQMGQEVILRCVPISNHLYFYWYRQILGQKVEFLVSFYNNEISEKSEIFDDQFSVERPDGSNFTLKIRSTKLEDSAMYFCASSPFRTGGEQYFGPGTRLTVT.

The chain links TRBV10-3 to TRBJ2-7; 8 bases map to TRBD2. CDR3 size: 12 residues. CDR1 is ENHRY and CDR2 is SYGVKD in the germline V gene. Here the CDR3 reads CGASGSIYEQYF. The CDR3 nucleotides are TGTGGGGCGAGCGGGAGTATCTACGAGCAGTACTTC.

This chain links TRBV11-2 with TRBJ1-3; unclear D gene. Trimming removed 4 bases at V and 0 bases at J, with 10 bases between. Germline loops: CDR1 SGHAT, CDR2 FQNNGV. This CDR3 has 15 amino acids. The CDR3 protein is CASSYSSSSGNTIYF. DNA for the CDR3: TGTGCCAGCAGCTATTCAAGTAGCTCTGGAAACACCATATATTTT.

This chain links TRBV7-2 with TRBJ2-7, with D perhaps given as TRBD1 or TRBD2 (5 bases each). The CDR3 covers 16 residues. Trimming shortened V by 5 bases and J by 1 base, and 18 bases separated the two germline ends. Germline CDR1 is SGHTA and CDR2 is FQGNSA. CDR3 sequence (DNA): TGTGCCAGCAGCGAGATGAGGGACCTCTGGTCCTACGAGCAGTACTTC. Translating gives CASSEMRDLWSYEQYF.

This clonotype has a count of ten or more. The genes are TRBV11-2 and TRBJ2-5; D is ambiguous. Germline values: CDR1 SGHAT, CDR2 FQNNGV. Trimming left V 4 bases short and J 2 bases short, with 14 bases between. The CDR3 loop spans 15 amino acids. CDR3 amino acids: CASSSRIGPQETQYF. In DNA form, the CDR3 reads TGTGCCAGCAGCTCTCGAATTGGGCCTCAAGAGACCCAGTACTTC. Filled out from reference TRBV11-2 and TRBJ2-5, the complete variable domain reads EAGVAQSPRYKIIEKRQSVAFWCNPISGHATLYWYQQILGQGPKLLIQFQNNGVVDDSQLPKDRFSAERLKGVDSTLKIQPAKLEDSAVYLCASSSRIGPQETQYFGPGTRLLVL.